This passage covers 10 T cell receptor beta chains from one sample sequenced in a study of monozygotic twins with inflammatory bowel disease. TCRdb re-called the 5' RACE reads and gives one entry per CDR3 protein, without DNA. This repertoire comprises roughly 150,000 distinct CDR3 sequences; its ten largest clones make up 2.8%. The sequencing sample was made of blood. The receptors were sampled from a human donor with ulcerative colitis or Crohn's disease, or a healthy co-twin of an affected twin (not recorded which).

The rearrangement links TRBV7-9 to TRBJ1-1; the TCRdb D gene call, TRBD1, has no DNA to confirm it. Germline V gene lookup returns CDR1 SEHNR and CDR2 FQNEAQ (reference sequence). This CDR3 has 15 residues. CDR3 residues: CASSPLGGASTEAFF.

CDR3: CAISEEGGPYEQYF. The rearrangement uses TRBV10-3 and TRBJ2-7; TCRdb's D gene call, TRBD2, goes unchecked for lack of DNA. Germline CDR1 reads ENHRY; CDR2 reads SYGVKD. The CDR3 has 14 residues.

The V and J genes are TRBV11-3 and TRBJ2-1. CDR3 length equals 14 residues. From germline, CDR1 is SGHNT and CDR2 YENEEA. The CDR3 region is CASSPHLRPNEQFF. Full variable domain (rest looked up from reference TRBV11-3 and TRBJ2-1): EAGVVQSPRYKIIEKKQPVAFWCNPISGHNTLYWYLQNLGQGPELLIRYENEEAVDDSQLPKDRFSAERLKGVDSTLKIQPAELGDSAVYLCASSPHLRPNEQFFGPGTRLTVL.

The V call is TRBV19, the J call TRBJ2-7; lacking DNA, the TRBD1 call made by TCRdb goes unchecked. The CDR3 extends over 15 amino acids. Germline V lookup: CDR1 LNHDA, CDR2 SQIVND (reference sequence). CDR3 residues: CASSITGDRGYEQYF.

This sequence joins TRBV5-1 and TRBJ2-7; TCRdb indicates TRBD1, and absent DNA this call remains unverified. Germline V gene lookup returns CDR1 SGHRS and CDR2 YFSETQ. There are 15 residues in the CDR3. This CDR3 is CASSARDTSVSEQYF.

The chain carries TRBV20-1 and TRBJ1-6; checking the TCRdb D call of TRBD1 is not possible without DNA. Germline loops: CDR1 DFQATT, CDR2 SNEGSKA (reference sequence). The CDR3 runs to 16 residues. The CDR3 is CSAPNKQAAADSPLHF.

The rearrangement joins TRBV4-1 to TRBJ2-3; the D gene TCRdb calls, TRBD1, cannot be checked with no DNA. This CDR3 contains 17 residues. CDR1 and CDR2 from the germline V gene are MGHRA and YSYEKL. The CDR3 here is CASSQVFRETLTDTQYF.

The V gene is TRBV5-1, the J gene TRBJ2-5. This CDR3 spans 13 amino acids. Germline lookup yields CDR1 SGHRS and CDR2 YFSETQ. CDR3 sequence: CASSLKWQETQYF.

The chain combines TRBV7-2 with TRBJ2-1; TCRdb's D call of TRBD2 is untestable without DNA. The CDR3 totals 16 residues. Germline CDR1 and CDR2: SGHTA and FQGNSA. The CDR3 here is CASSPTSSASYNEQFF.

V usage is TRBV29-1 and J usage is TRBJ2-1; TCRdb designates TRBD1, a call that cannot be tested without DNA. The CDR3 runs to 13 residues. Germline CDR1 SQVTM, CDR2 ANQGSEA. CDR3: CSVARTGKNEQFF.